This TCR beta chain was sequenced during a study of cytomegalovirus exposure and HLA in healthy donors. The study's findings and limits: Researchers reported that a few CMV-associated chains were confirmed in vitro as CMV antigen-specific.

CDR3 length: 15 residues. Germline V gene data show CDR1 as SGHRS and CDR2 as YFSETQ. V trimming: 0 bases; J trimming: 4 bases; junction bases outside the gene matches: 4. As to this clone: Its antigen remains unknown.

Assay: immunoSEQ multiplex PCR; the TCRdb copy retains only in-frame clones and omits some. In the table there are 100,000 to 150,000 clones, roughly 89% of which are singletons. This sequence originates from a woman aged 18 to 35 in good health and CMV-seronegative. The specimen sequenced was PBMCs. V gene TRBV5-1 combines with J gene TRBJ2-3; the match to TRBD1 covers 8 bases. The CDR3 protein is CASSLAGGRADTQYF. DNA of the CDR3: TGCGCCAGCAGCTTGGCAGGGGGCCGGGCAGATACGCAGTATTTT.